Listed below are T cell receptor beta chains from one sample, sequenced in a study of blood T cell repertoires in COVID-19. The method was immunoSEQ multiplex PCR; TCRdb's version includes in-frame clones alone and lacks a portion of them. Found here are 310,000 or so clones, about nine tenths of them singletons; the top ten hold approximately 10%. Material for sequencing was peripheral blood. These receptors all stem from a woman in her twenties or thirties with COVID-19, enrolled during active disease. Both conserved end residues are trimmed from each CDR3. Expanded clones get a size class; other rows say once, few or many, or leave the size out.

abundance: .
v_gene: TRBV19
j_gene: TRBJ2-1
CDR3aa: ASSRLTGSSYNEQF

abundance: .
v_gene: TRBV28
j_gene: TRBJ1-5
CDR3aa: ASSSREGQGNQPQH

abundance: once
v_gene: TRBV30
j_gene: TRBJ1-2
CDR3aa: AYNVGTDYGYT

abundance: .
v_gene: TRBV29-1
j_gene: TRBJ2-3
CDR3aa: SVERTSGITDTQY

abundance: .
v_gene: TRBV29-1
j_gene: TRBJ1-1
CDR3aa: SVEDLLGGGTEAF

abundance: .
v_gene: TRBV5-1
j_gene: TRBJ2-5
CDR3aa: ASSLGDRAQQETQY

abundance: .
v_gene: TRBV20-1
j_gene: TRBJ2-5
CDR3aa: SASKGAQETQY

abundance: .
v_gene: TRBV6-1
j_gene: TRBJ2-3
CDR3aa: ASSEGQGADTQY

abundance: once
v_gene: TRBV19
j_gene: TRBJ2-1
CDR3aa: ASSIDRRGDNEQF

abundance: .
v_gene: TRBV5-1
j_gene: TRBJ2-7
CDR3aa: ASAQSGQGSEQY

abundance: .
v_gene: TRBV18
j_gene: TRBJ2-2
CDR3aa: ASSLGTTHTGELF

abundance: .
v_gene: TRBV9
j_gene: TRBJ1-5
CDR3aa: ASSVEGGDQPQH

abundance: few
v_gene: TRBV4-2
j_gene: TRBJ1-6
CDR3aa: ASSLNVDRVNSPLH

abundance: .
v_gene: TRBV10-3
j_gene: TRBJ2-7
CDR3aa: AIMSGQSYEQY

abundance: once
v_gene: TRBV11-2
j_gene: TRBJ2-5
CDR3aa: ASSLSGTGRETQY

abundance: .
v_gene: TRBV5-1
j_gene: TRBJ1-2
CDR3aa: ASSSNPTAYGYT

abundance: once
v_gene: TRBV6-6
j_gene: TRBJ2-6
CDR3aa: ASNKLTGTGVNVLT

abundance: .
v_gene: TRBV6-4
j_gene: TRBJ2-2
CDR3aa: ASSRESGGELF